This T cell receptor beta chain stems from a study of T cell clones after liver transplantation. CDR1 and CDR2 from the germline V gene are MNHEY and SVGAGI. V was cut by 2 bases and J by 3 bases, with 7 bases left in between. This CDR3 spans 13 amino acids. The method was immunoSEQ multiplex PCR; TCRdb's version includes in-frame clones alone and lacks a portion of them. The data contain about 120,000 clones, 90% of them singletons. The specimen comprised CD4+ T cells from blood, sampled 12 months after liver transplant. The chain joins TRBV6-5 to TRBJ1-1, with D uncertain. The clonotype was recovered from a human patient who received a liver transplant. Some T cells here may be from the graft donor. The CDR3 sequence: CASSYLAHTEAFF. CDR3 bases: TGTGCCAGCAGTTACCTCGCTCACACTGAAGCTTTCTTT.